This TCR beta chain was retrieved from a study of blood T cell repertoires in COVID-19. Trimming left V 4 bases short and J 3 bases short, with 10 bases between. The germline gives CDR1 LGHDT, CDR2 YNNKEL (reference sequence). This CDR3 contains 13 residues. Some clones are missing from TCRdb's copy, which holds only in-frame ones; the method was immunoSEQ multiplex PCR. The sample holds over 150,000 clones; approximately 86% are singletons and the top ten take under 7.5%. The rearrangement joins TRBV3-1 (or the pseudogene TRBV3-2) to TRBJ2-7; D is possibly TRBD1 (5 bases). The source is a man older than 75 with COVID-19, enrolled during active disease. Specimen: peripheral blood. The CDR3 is CASSRGRGYEQYF. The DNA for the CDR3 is TGTGCCAGCAGCCGTGGTAGGGGCTACGAGCAGTACTTC.